This T cell receptor beta chain was observed in a study of spatial heterogeneity in lung cancer. Whole-study results and caveats: The appearance of ubiquitous expanded tumor TCRs in blood was greater at resection than follow-up.

One entry per CDR3 protein results from TCRdb running MiXCR on the 5' RACE reads. The sample yields around 8,000 distinct CDR3 sequences, 8.6% seen once. At least ten counts were recorded for this clonotype. Its antigen is unknown. Being off target in a library aimed at alpha chains, this beta chain has a size of little meaning. CDR1 is LNHDA, CDR2 SQIVND, per germline (reference sequence). This CDR3 region has 14 residues. V was cut by 1 base and J by 4 bases, with 10 bases left in between. The time point denotes: sample taken at primary tumor resection. In each case, whole RNA from tumor, nontumor lung or frozen PBMC was sequenced unsorted. The donors, about 74 patients with untreated early-stage non-small cell lung cancer, provided the samples.

The source is a male donor with early-stage non-small cell lung cancer. The source material was PBMCs, sampled at surgery. The chain joins TRBV19 to TRBJ1-2; no firm D call. CDR3 loop: CASSIALGSYGYTF. The DNA of the CDR3 is TGTGCCAGTAGTATAGCCCTGGGTAGCTATGGCTACACCTTC.